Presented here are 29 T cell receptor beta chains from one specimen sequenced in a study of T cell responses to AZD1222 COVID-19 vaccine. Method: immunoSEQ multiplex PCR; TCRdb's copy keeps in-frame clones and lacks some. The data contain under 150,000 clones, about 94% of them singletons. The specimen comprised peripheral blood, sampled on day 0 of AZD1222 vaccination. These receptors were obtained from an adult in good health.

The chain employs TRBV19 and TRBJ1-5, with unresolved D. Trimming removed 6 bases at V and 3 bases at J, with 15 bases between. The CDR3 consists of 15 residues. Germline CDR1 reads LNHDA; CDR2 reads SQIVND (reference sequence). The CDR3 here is CASSTRGQFNQPQHF. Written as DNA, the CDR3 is TGTGCCAGTAGCACCCGAGGTCAATTCAATCAGCCCCAGCATTTT. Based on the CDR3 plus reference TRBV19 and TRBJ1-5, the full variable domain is DGGITQSPKYLFRKEGQNVTLSCEQNLNHDAMYWYRQDPGQGLRLIYYSQIVNDFQKGDIAEGYSVSREKKESFPLTVTSAQKNPTAFYLCASSTRGQFNQPQHFGDGTRLSIL.

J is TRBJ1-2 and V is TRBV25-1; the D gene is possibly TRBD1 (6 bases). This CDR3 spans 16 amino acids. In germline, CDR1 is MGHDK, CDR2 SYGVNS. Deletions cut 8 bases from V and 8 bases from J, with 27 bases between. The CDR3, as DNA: TGTGCCAGCTGGGGCCCACAGGGCCCTGGAACGGAAGGCTACACCTTC. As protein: CASWGPQGPGTEGYTF.

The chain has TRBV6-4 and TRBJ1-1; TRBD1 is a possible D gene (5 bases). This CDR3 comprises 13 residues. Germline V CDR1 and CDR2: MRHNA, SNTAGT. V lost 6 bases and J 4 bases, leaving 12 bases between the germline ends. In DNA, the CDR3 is TGTGCCAGCAGCCCTGGGGGGACCACTGAAGCTTTCTTT. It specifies CASSPGGTTEAFF.

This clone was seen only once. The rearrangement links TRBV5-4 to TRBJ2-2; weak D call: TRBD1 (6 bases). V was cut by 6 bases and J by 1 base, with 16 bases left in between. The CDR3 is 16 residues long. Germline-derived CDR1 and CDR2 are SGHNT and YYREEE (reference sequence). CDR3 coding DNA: TGTGCCAGCACCCGCCCACAGGGCGAGAACACCGGGGAGCTGTTTTTT. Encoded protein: CASTRPQGENTGELFF.

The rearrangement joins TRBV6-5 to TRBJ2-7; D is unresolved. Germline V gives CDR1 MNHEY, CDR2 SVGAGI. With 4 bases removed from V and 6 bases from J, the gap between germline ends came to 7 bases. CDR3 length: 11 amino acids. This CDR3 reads CASSSPSEQYF. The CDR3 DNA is TGTGCCAGCAGTTCCCCCTCCGAGCAGTACTTC.

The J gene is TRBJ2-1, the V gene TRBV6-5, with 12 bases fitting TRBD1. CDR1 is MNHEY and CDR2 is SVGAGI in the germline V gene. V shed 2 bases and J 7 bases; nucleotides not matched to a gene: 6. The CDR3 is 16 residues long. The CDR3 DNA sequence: TGTGCCAGCAGTTACCCGGGACAGGGGGCGAAGAATGAGCAGTTCTTC. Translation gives CASSYPGQGAKNEQFF.

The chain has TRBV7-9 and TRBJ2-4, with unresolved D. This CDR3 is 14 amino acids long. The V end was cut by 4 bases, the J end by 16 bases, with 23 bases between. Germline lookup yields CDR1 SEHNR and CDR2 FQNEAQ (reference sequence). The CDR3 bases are TGTGCCAGCAGCTCCATATTTAAGACACCAAGGGTCTACTTC. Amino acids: CASSSIFKTPRVYF.

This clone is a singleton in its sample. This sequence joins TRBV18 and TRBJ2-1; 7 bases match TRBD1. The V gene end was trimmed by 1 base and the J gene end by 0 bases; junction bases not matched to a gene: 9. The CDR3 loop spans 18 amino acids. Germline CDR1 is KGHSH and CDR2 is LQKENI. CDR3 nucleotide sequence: TGTGCCAGCTCACCACGCTCCTTGGACAGGAGCTCCTACAATGAGCAGTTCTTC. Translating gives CASSPRSLDRSSYNEQFF. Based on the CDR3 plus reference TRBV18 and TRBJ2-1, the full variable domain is NAGVMQNPRHLVRRRGQEARLRCSPMKGHSHVYWYRQLPEEGLKFMVYLQKENIIDESGMPKERFSAEFPKEGPSILRIQQVVRGDSAAYFCASSPRSLDRSSYNEQFFGPGTRLTVL.

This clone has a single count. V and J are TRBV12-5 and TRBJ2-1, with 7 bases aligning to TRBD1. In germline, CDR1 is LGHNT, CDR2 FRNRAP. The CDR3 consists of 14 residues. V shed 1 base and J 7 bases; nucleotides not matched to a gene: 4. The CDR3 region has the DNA TGTGCTAGTGGTTTGGGAGGACAGGCGAATGAGCAGTTCTTC. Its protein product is CASGLGGQANEQFF.

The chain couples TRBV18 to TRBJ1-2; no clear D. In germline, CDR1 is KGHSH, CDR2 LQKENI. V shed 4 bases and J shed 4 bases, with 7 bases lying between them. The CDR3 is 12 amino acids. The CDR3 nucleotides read TGTGCCAGCTCACAGGATCCCTATGGCTACACCTTC. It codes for CASSQDPYGYTF.

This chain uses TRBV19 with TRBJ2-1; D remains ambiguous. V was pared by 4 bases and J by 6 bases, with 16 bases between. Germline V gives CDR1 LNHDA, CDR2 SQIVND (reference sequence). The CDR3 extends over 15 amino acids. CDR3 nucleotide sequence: TGTGCCAGTAGTAGACCTCTACGCTCTGCCAATGAGCAGTTCTTC. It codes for CASSRPLRSANEQFF.

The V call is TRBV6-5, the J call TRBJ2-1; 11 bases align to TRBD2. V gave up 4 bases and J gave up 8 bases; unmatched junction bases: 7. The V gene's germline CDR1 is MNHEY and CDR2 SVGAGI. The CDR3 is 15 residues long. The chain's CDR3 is CASSSLAGGSHEQFF. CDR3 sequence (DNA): TGTGCCAGCAGTTCGCTAGCGGGGGGTAGCCATGAGCAGTTCTTC.

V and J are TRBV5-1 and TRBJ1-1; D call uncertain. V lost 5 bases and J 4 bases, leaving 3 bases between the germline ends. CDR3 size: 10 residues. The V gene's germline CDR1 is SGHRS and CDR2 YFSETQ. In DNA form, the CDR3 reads TGCGCCAGCAGGGGCACTGAAGCTTTCTTT. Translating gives CASRGTEAFF.

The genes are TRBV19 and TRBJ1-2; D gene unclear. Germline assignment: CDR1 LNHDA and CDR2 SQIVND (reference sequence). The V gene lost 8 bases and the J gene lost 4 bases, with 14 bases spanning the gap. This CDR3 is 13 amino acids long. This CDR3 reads CASYSAGLYGYTF. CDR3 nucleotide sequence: TGTGCCAGTTACTCGGCAGGACTCTATGGCTACACCTTC.

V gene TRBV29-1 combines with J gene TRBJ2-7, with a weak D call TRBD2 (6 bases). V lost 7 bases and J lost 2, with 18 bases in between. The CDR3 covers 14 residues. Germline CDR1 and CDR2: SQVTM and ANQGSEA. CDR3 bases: TGCAGCGCCACCAGAACTAGCCGACCCTACGAGCAGTACTTC. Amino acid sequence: CSATRTSRPYEQYF.

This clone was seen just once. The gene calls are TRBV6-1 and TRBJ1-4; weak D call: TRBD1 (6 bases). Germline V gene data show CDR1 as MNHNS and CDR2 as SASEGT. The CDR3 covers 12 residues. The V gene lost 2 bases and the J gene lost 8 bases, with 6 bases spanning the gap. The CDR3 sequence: CASSEQGEKLFF. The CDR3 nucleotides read TGTGCCAGCAGTGAACAGGGGGAAAAACTGTTTTTT.

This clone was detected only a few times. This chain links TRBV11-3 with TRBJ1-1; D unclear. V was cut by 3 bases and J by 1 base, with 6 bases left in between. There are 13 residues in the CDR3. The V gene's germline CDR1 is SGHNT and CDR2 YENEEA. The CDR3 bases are TGTGCCAGCAGCTTTGAGGGGAACACTGAAGCTTTCTTT. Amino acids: CASSFEGNTEAFF.

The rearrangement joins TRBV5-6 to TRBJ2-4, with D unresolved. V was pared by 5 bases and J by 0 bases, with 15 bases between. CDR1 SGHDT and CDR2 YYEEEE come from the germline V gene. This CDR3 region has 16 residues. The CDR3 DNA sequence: TGTGCCAGCAGTCGTCAGGCCTGGGGAGCCAAAAACATTCAGTACTTC. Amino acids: CASSRQAWGAKNIQYF.

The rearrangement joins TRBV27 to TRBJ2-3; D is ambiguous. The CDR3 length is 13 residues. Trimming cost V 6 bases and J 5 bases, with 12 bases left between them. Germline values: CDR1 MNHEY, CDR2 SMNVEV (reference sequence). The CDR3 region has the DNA TGTGCCAGCAGGAAAAGTGGGTTAGATACGCAGTATTTT. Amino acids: CASRKSGLDTQYF.

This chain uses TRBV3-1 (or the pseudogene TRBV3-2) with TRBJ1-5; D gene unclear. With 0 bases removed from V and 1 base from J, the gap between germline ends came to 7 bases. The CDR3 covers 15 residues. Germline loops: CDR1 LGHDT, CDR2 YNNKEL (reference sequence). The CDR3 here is CASSQDGSSNQPQHF. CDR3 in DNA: TGTGCCAGCAGCCAAGATGGTTCGAGCAATCAGCCCCAGCATTTT.

CDR3 loop: CASSVSRTGGHEQYF. DNA of the CDR3: TGTGCCAGCAGCGTCTCAAGGACAGGGGGCCACGAGCAGTACTTC. This chain links TRBV9 with TRBJ2-7; 11 nucleotides agree with TRBD1. The V gene end was trimmed by 2 bases and the J gene end by 5 bases; junction bases not matched to a gene: 6. The CDR3 is 15 residues long. The germline gives CDR1 SGDLS, CDR2 YYNGEE. Full variable domain (rest looked up from reference TRBV9 and TRBJ2-7): DSGVTQTPKHLITATGQRVTLRCSPRSGDLSVYWYQQSLDQGLQFLIQYYNGEERAKGNILERFSAQQFPDLHSELNLSSLELGDSALYFCASSVSRTGGHEQYFGPGTRLTVT.

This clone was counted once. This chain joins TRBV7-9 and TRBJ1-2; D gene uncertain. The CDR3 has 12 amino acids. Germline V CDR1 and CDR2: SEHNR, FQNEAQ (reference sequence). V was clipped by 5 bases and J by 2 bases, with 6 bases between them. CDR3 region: CASSRSNYGYTF. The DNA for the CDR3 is TGTGCCAGCAGCCGATCAAACTATGGCTACACCTTC.

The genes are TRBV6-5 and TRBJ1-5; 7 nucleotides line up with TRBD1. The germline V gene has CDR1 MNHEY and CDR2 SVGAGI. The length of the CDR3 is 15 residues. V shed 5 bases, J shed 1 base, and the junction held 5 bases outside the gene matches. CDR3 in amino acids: CASSMGQSSNQPQHF. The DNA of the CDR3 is TGTGCCAGCAGTATGGGACAGTCAAGCAATCAGCCCCAGCATTTT.

In nucleotides, the CDR3 is TGTGCCAGCAGCCGTGACAGGGTATTTAGGAATGAGCAGTTCTTC. This codes for CASSRDRVFRNEQFF. The chain uses TRBV7-2 and TRBJ2-1; TRBD1 matches 7 bases. Germline assignment: CDR1 SGHTA and CDR2 FQGNSA. The CDR3 is 15 amino acids. With V trimmed by 5 bases and J by 7 bases, 11 bases remained unmatched. The entire variable domain, with the rest obtained from reference TRBV7-2 and TRBJ2-1, is as follows: GAGVSQSPSNKVTEKGKDVELRCDPISGHTALYWYRQSLGQGLEFLIYFQGNSAPDKSGLPSDRFSAERTGGSVSTLTIQRTQQEDSAVYLCASSRDRVFRNEQFFGPGTRLTVL.

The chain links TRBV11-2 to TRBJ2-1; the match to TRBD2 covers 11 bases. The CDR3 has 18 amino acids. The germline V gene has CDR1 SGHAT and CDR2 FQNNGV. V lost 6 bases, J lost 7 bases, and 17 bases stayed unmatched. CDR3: CASSWRGFVAGGRNEQFF. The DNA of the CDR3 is TGTGCCAGCAGTTGGAGGGGTTTCGTAGCGGGAGGGCGAAATGAGCAGTTCTTC.

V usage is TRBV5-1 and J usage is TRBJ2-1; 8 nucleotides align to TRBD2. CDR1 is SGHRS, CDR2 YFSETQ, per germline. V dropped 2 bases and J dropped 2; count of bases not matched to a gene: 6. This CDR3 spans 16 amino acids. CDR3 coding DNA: TGCGCCAGCAGCTTAGCCCCGGGACTAGCCTACAATGAGCAGTTCTTC. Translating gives CASSLAPGLAYNEQFF.

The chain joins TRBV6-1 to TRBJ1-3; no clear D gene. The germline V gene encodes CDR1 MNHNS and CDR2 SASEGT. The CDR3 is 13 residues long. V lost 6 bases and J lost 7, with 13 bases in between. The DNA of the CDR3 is TGTGCCAGCAGCCAAGCGGGCCGGAACACCATATATTTT. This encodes CASSQAGRNTIYF.

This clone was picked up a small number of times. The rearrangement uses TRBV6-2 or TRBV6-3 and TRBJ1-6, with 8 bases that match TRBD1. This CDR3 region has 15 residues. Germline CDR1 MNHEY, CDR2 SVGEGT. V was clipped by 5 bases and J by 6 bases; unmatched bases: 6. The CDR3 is CASSGGQVINSPLHF. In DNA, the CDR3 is TGTGCCAGCAGTGGGGGACAGGTCATTAATTCACCCCTCCACTTT.

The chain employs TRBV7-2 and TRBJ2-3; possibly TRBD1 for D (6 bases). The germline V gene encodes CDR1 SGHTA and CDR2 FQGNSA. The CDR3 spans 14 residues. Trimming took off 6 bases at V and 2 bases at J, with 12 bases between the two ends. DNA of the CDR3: TGTGCCAGCAGAATGAGGGACAACACAGATACGCAGTATTTT. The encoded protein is CASRMRDNTDTQYF. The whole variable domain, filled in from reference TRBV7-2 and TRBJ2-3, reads GAGVSQSPSNKVTEKGKDVELRCDPISGHTALYWYRQSLGQGLEFLIYFQGNSAPDKSGLPSDRFSAERTGGSVSTLTIQRTQQEDSAVYLCASRMRDNTDTQYFGPGTRLTVL.